Listed here are 29 T cell receptor beta chains from one sample, sequenced in a study of STAT5B mutations in CD4+ large granular lymphocyte leukemia (dated by TCRdb to between 2020 and 2023). Library construction relied on the immunoSEQ multiplex PCR assay. Not all clones reach the TCRdb copy of this immuneACCESS table, which keeps in-frame sequences only. Checked studies attribute under half of the gap to unresolved V genes and leave the rest unexplained. The table for this sample lists approximately 21,000 clones; roughly three quarters of them were counted only once. 0.4% to 0.45% of the sample rests with the top ten. The sample consisted of CD4+ T cells from blood buffy coats. The receptors derive from a human donor in good health.

The table lists this clone with a few counts. This rearrangement joins TRBV10-3 to TRBJ1-5, with 8 bases lining up with TRBD1. There are 12 residues in the CDR3. Germline lookup yields CDR1 ENHRY and CDR2 SYGVKD. As DNA, the CDR3 is TGTACCACAGGGGGTCCCAATCAGCCCCAGCATTTT. It is translated as CTTGGPNQPQHF.

The count of this clone is one. The chain has TRBV6-6 and TRBJ2-7, with 7 positions matching TRBD2. The CDR3 has 14 residues. Germline trimming cut 4 bases from V and 4 bases from J; bases unmatched to any gene: 7. The germline gives CDR1 MNHNY, CDR2 SVGAGI (reference sequence). CDR3 protein: CASSSGGSRYEQYF. CDR3 nucleotide sequence: TGTGCCAGCAGTTCCGGGGGGAGTAGGTACGAGCAGTACTTC.

The chain carries TRBV5-4 and TRBJ2-3; tentatively, D is TRBD2 (5 bases). This CDR3 region has 14 residues. Germline values: CDR1 SGHNT, CDR2 YYREEE (reference sequence). Trimming took 0 bases from V and 3 from J, leaving 8 bases between them. The DNA of the CDR3 is TGTGCCAGCAGCTTGGATAAGCGGACAGATACGCAGTATTTT. This translates into CASSLDKRTDTQYF.

V usage is TRBV6-1 and J usage is TRBJ2-1, with 10 bases that match TRBD2. The J segment lost 8 bases and the V segment lost 6 bases, leaving 10 bases of the junction unmatched. Germline V lookup: CDR1 MNHNS, CDR2 SASEGT. CDR3 length equals 15 residues. The CDR3 DNA is TGTGCCAGCAGCTCTAGCGGGAGTACTAGGGATGAGCAGTTCTTC. It translates to CASSSSGSTRDEQFF.

The V gene is TRBV5-4, the J gene TRBJ2-7, with 9 positions matching TRBD1. The CDR3 totals 15 residues. CDR1 SGHNT and CDR2 YYREEE come from the germline V gene (reference sequence). Trimming cost V 4 bases and J 2 bases; bases outside gene matches: 7. In nucleotides, the CDR3 is TGTGCCAGCAGCGCGGGACAGGGTGCGACCTACGAGCAGTACTTC. Amino acid sequence: CASSAGQGATYEQYF.

The chain recombines TRBV9 with TRBJ2-1; 7 bases align to TRBD1. The germline CDR1 and CDR2 sequences are SGDLS and YYNGEE. This CDR3 region has 11 residues. V trimming: 1 base; J trimming: 14 bases; junction bases outside the gene matches: 3. The chain's CDR3 is CASSVNRGEFF. The CDR3 coding sequence is TGTGCCAGCAGCGTAAACAGGGGCGAGTTCTTC.

This clone has just one count. The rearrangement uses TRBV27 and TRBJ2-7; 7 bases map to TRBD1. The CDR3 runs to 16 residues. The V gene end was trimmed by 4 bases and the J gene end by 8 bases; junction bases not matched to a gene: 17. The V gene's germline CDR1 is MNHEY and CDR2 SMNVEV (reference sequence). The CDR3 region is CASSSNQGDSRFKQYF. As DNA, the CDR3 is TGTGCCAGCAGTTCCAACCAAGGGGACAGCAGGTTCAAGCAGTACTTC.

The chain has TRBV5-4 and TRBJ1-1; maybe TRBD1 (5 bases). Germline CDR1 is SGHNT and CDR2 is YYREEE (reference sequence). This CDR3 has 14 residues. The ends were cut back, 4 bases at V and 3 bases at J, with 13 bases in the middle. CDR3 sequence reads: CASSQAQAYTEAFF. CDR3 nucleotides: TGTGCCAGCAGCCAAGCACAGGCATACACTGAAGCTTTCTTT.

The V call is TRBV11-1, the J call TRBJ2-1; no reliable D call. The CDR3 covers 13 residues. CDR1 and CDR2 from the germline V gene are SGHAT and FQDESV (reference sequence). V lost 1 base and J 10 bases, leaving 11 bases between the germline ends. The CDR3 loop reads CASSLGDLREQFF. DNA of the CDR3: TGTGCCAGCAGCTTAGGAGATTTGCGGGAGCAGTTCTTC.

V is TRBV11-2 and J is TRBJ2-7; D ambiguous. Germline values: CDR1 SGHAT, CDR2 FQNNGV. There are 15 residues in the CDR3. V was trimmed by 3 bases and J by 3 bases, leaving 15 bases between them. The DNA of the CDR3 is TGTGCCAGCAGCTTTAGTCCGGGTTTAAACTACGAGCAGTACTTC. It specifies CASSFSPGLNYEQYF.

The rearrangement links TRBV7-2 to TRBJ2-1, with a tentative D call TRBD2 (5 bases). This CDR3 is built from 12 residues. Germline V lookup: CDR1 SGHTA, CDR2 FQGNSA. V gave up 3 bases and J gave up 9 bases, with 9 bases separating them. CDR3: CASSLRVGEQFF. CDR3 nucleotides: TGTGCCAGCAGCTTGCGGGTGGGTGAGCAGTTCTTC.

This chain joins TRBV2 and TRBJ2-2; D is perhaps TRBD2 (6 bases). The germline CDR1 and CDR2 sequences are SNHLY and FYNNEI. The CDR3 is 16 residues long. The ends were cut back, 4 bases at V and 0 bases at J, with 12 bases in the middle. CDR3 DNA: TGTGCCAGCAGTGTTTCGGGGGAGCCGAACACCGGGGAGCTGTTTTTT. Translated: CASSVSGEPNTGELFF.

The CDR3 coding sequence is TGTGCCAGCAGCTCCACCCAGGGGTTGCGGTACGAGCAGTACTTC. As protein: CASSSTQGLRYEQYF. This chain joins TRBV7-9 and TRBJ2-7, with TRBD1 as a possible D gene (6 bases). Between the trimmed V and J ends, which lost 4 bases and 4 bases, there was a span of 17 bases. CDR3 size: 15 residues. Per germline, CDR1 SEHNR and CDR2 FQNEAQ (reference sequence).

V and J are TRBV4-2 and TRBJ1-3; TRBD1 is a possible D gene (5 bases). Looked up from germline, CDR1 is LGHNA and CDR2 is YNFKEQ. The V end was cut by 0 bases, the J end by 0 bases, with 6 bases between. The CDR3 has 15 residues. The CDR3 spells CASSQDTGSGNTIYF. The CDR3 bases are TGTGCCAGCAGCCAAGATACAGGCTCTGGAAACACCATATATTTT.

The chain carries TRBV7-2 and TRBJ1-1; the D gene is possibly TRBD1 (6 bases). V was shortened by 4 bases and J by 3 bases, with 9 bases between the two germline ends. The CDR3 spans 13 residues. The germline V gene has CDR1 SGHTA and CDR2 FQGNSA. The CDR3 protein is CASSSGQHTEAFF. CDR3 sequence (DNA): TGTGCCAGCAGCTCCGGACAGCACACTGAAGCTTTCTTT.

V usage is TRBV6-6 and J usage is TRBJ2-6; possible D gene TRBD1, 6 bases. V was clipped by 5 bases and J by 2 bases, with 13 bases between them. The CDR3 has 16 amino acids. Germline V gene lookup returns CDR1 MNHNY and CDR2 SVGAGI (reference sequence). Written as DNA, the CDR3 is TGTGCCAGCAGTCCAGACAGGATTGCTGGGGCCAACGTCCTGACTTTC. Translated: CASSPDRIAGANVLTF.

V and J are TRBV6-4 and TRBJ2-2; a weak D match, TRBD1 (6 bases). The germline CDR1 and CDR2 sequences are MRHNA and SNTAGT. Trimming took 2 bases from V and 2 from J, leaving 9 bases between them. The CDR3 is 15 amino acids. The CDR3 DNA is TGTGCCAGCAGTGACGGGGGCGGTAACACCGGGGAGCTGTTTTTT. Encoded protein: CASSDGGGNTGELFF.

This chain links TRBV27 with TRBJ2-7, with TRBD2 matching over 7 bases. Unmatched junction bases numbered 15, after V lost 3 bases and J lost 7 bases. The CDR3 length is 16 residues. Germline V gene data show CDR1 as MNHEY and CDR2 as SMNVEV (reference sequence). CDR3 sequence: CASSFPTSLAGGEQYF. CDR3 nucleotide sequence: TGTGCCAGCAGTTTCCCCACTAGCCTTGCCGGGGGGGAGCAGTACTTC.

This clone was picked up a small number of times. The rearrangement links TRBV7-9 to TRBJ1-2; 7 bases align to TRBD1. The germline V gene has CDR1 SEHNR and CDR2 FQNEAQ (reference sequence). Trimming took 5 bases from V and 2 from J; bases not matched to a gene: 8. The CDR3 has 15 residues. CDR3 sequence: CASSPAGTANYGYTF. CDR3 DNA sequence: TGTGCCAGCAGCCCGGCCGGGACAGCGAACTATGGCTACACCTTC.

This chain connects TRBV5-4 to TRBJ2-7; D unresolved. CDR3 length: 14 amino acids. With 0 bases removed from V and 6 bases from J, the gap between germline ends came to 13 bases. Germline-derived CDR1 and CDR2 are SGHNT and YYREEE (reference sequence). As DNA, the CDR3 is TGTGCCAGCAGCTTGGGCTTCAGCTCCCCCGAGCAGTACTTC. Encoded protein: CASSLGFSSPEQYF.

This clone was counted a single time. The chain joins TRBV6-1 to TRBJ2-2; no clear D. Trimming removed 7 bases from V and 2 bases from J, with 8 bases in between. This CDR3 contains 13 residues. Germline CDR1 is MNHNS and CDR2 is SASEGT. In nucleotides, the CDR3 is TGTGCCAGCAACAACAGAAACACCGGGGAGCTGTTTTTT. It codes for CASNNRNTGELFF.

This chain links TRBV19 with TRBJ2-1, with a tentative D call TRBD2 (5 bases). The length of the CDR3 is 16 residues. The germline CDR1 and CDR2 sequences are LNHDA and SQIVND (reference sequence). The V end lost 3 bases, the J end lost 6 bases, and 18 bases lay between the germline ends. DNA of the CDR3: TGTGCCAGTAGTATCCGTCTGGCTACGCGGGCCAATGAGCAGTTCTTC. Protein: CASSIRLATRANEQFF.

The chain has TRBV6-1 and TRBJ2-5, with D perhaps matching TRBD1 or TRBD2 (6 bases each). The CDR3 extends over 15 amino acids. Trimming stripped 4 bases from V and 1 base from J, with 13 bases between. Germline CDR1 MNHNS, CDR2 SASEGT. The CDR3 spells CASSGRRGVQETQYF. CDR3 nucleotide sequence: TGTGCCAGCAGTGGGCGGAGGGGGGTCCAAGAGACCCAGTACTTC.

The CDR3 is CASSEKAGTSSGNTIYF. CDR3 nucleotide sequence: TGCGCCAGCAGTGAAAAGGCAGGGACTAGCTCTGGAAACACCATATATTTT. The V gene is TRBV10-2, the J gene TRBJ1-3; D is perhaps TRBD1 (5 bases). Germline V gene lookup returns CDR1 WSHSY and CDR2 SAAADI. The V end was cut by 3 bases, the J end by 0 bases, with 15 bases between. CDR3 length: 17 residues.

This chain joins TRBV5-1 and TRBJ2-3, with unresolved D. V lost 0 bases and J lost 2, with 10 bases in between. The CDR3 runs to 15 residues. The germline CDR1 and CDR2 sequences are SGHRS and YFSETQ. CDR3 residues: CASSLGAGTTDTQYF. The CDR3 DNA reads TGCGCCAGCAGCTTGGGCGCAGGAACCACAGATACGCAGTATTTT.

This clone was recorded once. The chain has TRBV7-8 and TRBJ2-5, with D maybe TRBD1 (6 bases). The germline V gene encodes CDR1 SGHVS and CDR2 FQNEAQ. This CDR3 region has 15 residues. With 4 bases removed from V and 4 bases from J, the gap between germline ends came to 16 bases. Here the CDR3 DNA reads TGTGCCAGCAGCTCCCAGGGCCTAGGGGGAGAGACCCAGTACTTC. Its protein is CASSSQGLGGETQYF.

V gene TRBV30 combines with J gene TRBJ1-1, with D possibly TRBD1 on 6 matching bases. The CDR3 is 14 amino acids. CDR1 and CDR2 from the germline V gene are GTSNPN and SVGIG (reference sequence). V was trimmed by 1 base and J by 4 bases, leaving 13 bases between them. The CDR3 is CAWSGRGLGTEAFF. CDR3 DNA sequence: TGTGCCTGGAGTGGGAGGGGGTTGGGCACTGAAGCTTTCTTT.

The genes are TRBV7-6 and TRBJ1-1; D not certain. Trimming shortened V by 5 bases and J by 0 bases, and 4 bases separated the two germline ends. This CDR3 region has 12 residues. Germline V CDR1 and CDR2: SGHVS, FNYEAQ. CDR3 amino acids: CASSPMNTEAFF. CDR3 DNA sequence: TGTGCCAGCAGCCCTATGAACACTGAAGCTTTCTTT. Drawing the rest from reference TRBV7-6 and TRBJ1-1, the complete variable domain is GAGVSQSPRYKVTKRGQDVALRCDPISGHVSLYWYRQALGQGPEFLTYFNYEAQQDKSGLPNDRFSAERPEGSISTLTIQRTEQRDSAMYRCASSPMNTEAFFGQGTRLTVV.

CDR3 sequence (DNA): TGTGCCACCAGCAGAGATCATCTCCAGCGGGATTACACCGGGGAGCTGTTTTTT. The encoded protein is CATSRDHLQRDYTGELFF. This chain connects TRBV15 to TRBJ2-2; 7 bases are a match to TRBD2. Germline-derived CDR1 and CDR2 are LNHNV and YYDKDF (reference sequence). J lost 3 bases, V lost 0 bases, and 10 bases had no gene match. This CDR3 comprises 18 residues.